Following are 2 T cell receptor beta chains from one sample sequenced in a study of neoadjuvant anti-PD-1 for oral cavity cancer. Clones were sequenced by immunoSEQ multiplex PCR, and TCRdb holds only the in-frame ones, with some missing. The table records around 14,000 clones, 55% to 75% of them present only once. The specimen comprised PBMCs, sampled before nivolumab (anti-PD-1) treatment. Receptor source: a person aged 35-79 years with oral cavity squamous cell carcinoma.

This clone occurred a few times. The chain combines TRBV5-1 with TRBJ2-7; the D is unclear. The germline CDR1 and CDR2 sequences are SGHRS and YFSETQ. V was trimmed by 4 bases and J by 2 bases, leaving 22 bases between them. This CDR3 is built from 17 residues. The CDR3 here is CASSQNYRVGKPYEQYF. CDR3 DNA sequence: TGCGCCAGCAGCCAAAACTACCGGGTCGGAAAGCCCTACGAGCAGTACTTC. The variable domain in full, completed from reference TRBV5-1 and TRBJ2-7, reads KAGVTQTPRYLIKTRGQQVTLSCSPISGHRSVSWYQQTPGQGLQFLFEYFSETQRNKGNFPGRFSGRQFSNSRSEMNVSTLELGDSALYLCASSQNYRVGKPYEQYFGPGTRLTVT.

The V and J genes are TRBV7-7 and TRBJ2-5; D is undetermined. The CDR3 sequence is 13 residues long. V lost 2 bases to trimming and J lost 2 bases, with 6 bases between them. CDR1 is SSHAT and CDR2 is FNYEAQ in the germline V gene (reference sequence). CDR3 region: CASSLQGQETQYF. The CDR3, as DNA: TGTGCCAGCAGCTTACAAGGACAAGAGACCCAGTACTTC.